This T cell receptor (beta chain) was sequenced in a study of identical twins. Each CDR3 protein gets one entry after TCRdb re-called the 5' RACE reads with MiXCR. The repertoire holds 1.5 million or so distinct CDR3 sequences, with about 32% as singletons. This CDR3 region has 15 residues. Germline CDR1 reads DFQATT; CDR2 reads SNEGSKA (reference sequence). J lost 8 bases, V lost 0 bases, and 6 bases had no gene match. This clonotype has only a few counts. This receptor was obtained from a newborn girl in good health. V gene TRBV20-1 combines with J gene TRBJ1-4; 10 bases are shared with TRBD1. Sequenced: cord blood. CDR3 residues: CSARDPDRGQEKLFF. The CDR3 DNA sequence: TGCAGTGCTAGAGATCCAGACAGGGGGCAGGAAAAACTGTTTTTT.